The clone carrying this TCR beta chain appeared a few times. Data came from immunoSEQ multiplex PCR; TCRdb stores just in-frame clones and leaves some out. The sample holds under 95,000 clones, about 95% seen once. The source of the sample is a study of technical replicates of blood from several donors. This receptor was taken from a human donor in good health. The sample was T cells isolated from PBMCs.

CDR3: CASSDSAENTEAFF. The CDR3 DNA reads as TGTGCCAGCAGTGACTCCGCGGAGAACACTGAAGCTTTCTTT. V and J are TRBV6-4 and TRBJ1-1; no firm D call. The CDR3 is 14 residues long. The germline gives CDR1 MRHNA, CDR2 SNTAGT. V lost 0 bases to trimming and J lost 1 base, with 6 bases between them.